The T cell receptor beta chain under discussion was sequenced for a study of CD4 T cells in relation to SARS-CoV-2 and coronaviruses (dated by TCRdb to the early 2020s). About the investigation overall: The ViraFEST assay cultured PBMCs with antigen for roughly nine days, then sequenced TCR beta CDR3s to find antigen-specific clonal expansions. An HIV-1 Nef peptide pool or a culture without peptide was used as the negative reference condition. For other donors in the study, expansion assays were sequenced with a different, Illumina-based TCR-beta assay. The study assessed, at the TCR clonotype level, memory CD4+ T cell crossreactivity between SARS-CoV-2 and common cold coronavirus spike proteins. The Adaptive Biotechnologies TCR-sequencing kit was used to sequence samples from a few pre-COVID donors and the naive versus memory experiments, while other data came from Illumina-based sequencing. Shared crossreactive spike epitopes were mapped to their HLA restriction using patient-derived lymphoblastoid cell lines. Broader findings and caveats from the paper: Crossreactive clones showed significantly weaker SARS-CoV-2-driven expansion than monoreactive clones, consistent with antigenic imprinting. Small numbers of patients and of tested TCRs were a limitation of the study. Pre-pandemic and post-infection samples were not both contributed by any donor, so tracing of the source of pre-existing responses was limited. Since the crossreactivity analysis centred on spike protein, crossreactivity against other viral proteins was not assessed. Around 65% of donors had memory CD4+ clonotypes that crossrecognized SARS-CoV-2 and at least one common cold coronavirus spike.

CD4+ T cells from unexposed donors were collected before the COVID-19 pandemic (2011-2018). After less than 13 days of culture, CD4+ T cells were isolated with the EasySep CD4+ T cell isolation kit. Unexposed donor CD4+ T cells were tested for reactivity to SARS-CoV-2 S and N and four common cold coronavirus spike pools, as cell number allowed. PBMCs were cultured at a few million per well in IMDM supplemented with around 5% human AB serum and roughly 10 IU/ml IL-2. Half of the culture medium was replaced with fresh IL-2-containing medium on days 3 and 7. Each peptide culture condition was generally run in triplicate replicate wells. The leukapheresis product used for the unexposed donors was purchased from a commercial source. Ficoll-Paque PLUS gradient centrifugation was used to isolate PBMCs from leukapheresis product or whole blood. PBMCs were either used fresh in the expansion assay or cryopreserved at -140 degrees C. The QIAamp Micro DNA Kit was used to extract genomic DNA from the CD4+ T cells.

Preparation of the library involved the immunoSEQ multiplex PCR assay. Regarding the original processing steps: Preprocessing removed nonproductive sequences and CDR3s not starting with C, not ending with F or W, or shorter than 7 amino acids. Antigen-specific clonotypes were called with the MANAFEST web app on the basis of expansion relative to the reference and to other culture wells. To be counted as positive, a clone had to show significant expansion compared with the reference culture, at an FDR below 0.05, in 2 of 3 replicate wells. To be called positive, a clone also had to show significant expansion compared with every other tandem well and an odds ratio greater than 5. Pairwise Levenshtein distance, computed with the stringdist R package after three terminal residues were trimmed from each end, was used as the measure of CDR3 homology. TCRdb holds this immuneACCESS table with in-frame rearrangements only. Some clones are missing; in checked studies, unresolved V genes explain under half, and the rest has no known cause. V, J and clone size derive from that table, while D and trimming were established from the DNA sequence. A total of around 20,000 clones appear in this sample, 70% to 75% of them only once. 21% of the sample lies in the top ten.

This clone has only a few counts. The antigen it binds to is not known. No base quality information exists; no much larger clone differs at one position. V was cut back by 8 bases and J by 5 bases, leaving a gap of 18 bases between them. For CDR1 and CDR2, the germline V gene lists SGHNT and YENEEA. The CDR3 numbers 15 residues from cysteine through phenylalanine. Only CDR3 DNA is held: 45 bases, read in frame from base 1. The sequenced material came from CD4+ T cells from PBMCs, cultured in vitro. This sequence was found in a human donor in good health. Recombination connected TRBV11-3 to TRBJ2-2, with the D gene tentatively TRBD1 or TRBD2, based on 5 matching bases in each. The CDR3 region: CASARERGRTGELFF. The sequence in DNA is TGTGCCAGCGCGAGGGAAAGGGGCCGGACCGGGGAGCTGTTTTTT.